A single sample gave rise to the 28 T cell receptor beta chains below, sequenced in a study of identical twins. TCRdb reprocessed the 5' RACE reads with MiXCR, giving one entry per CDR3 protein. The sample holds 1.5 million to 2 million distinct CDR3 sequences, under 35% seen once. Sequencing was performed on cord blood. The receptors derive from a newborn girl in good health.

This clonotype has a count of ten or more. The chain joins TRBV10-3 to TRBJ2-7; the D is unclear. CDR3 length: 12 amino acids. Germline assignment: CDR1 ENHRY and CDR2 SYGVKD. Trimming pared 4 bases from V and 2 bases from J, leaving 6 bases between. The CDR3 nucleotides are TGTGCCATCAGTGCTAGGGCCTACGAGCAGTACTTC. Translation: CAISARAYEQYF.

CDR3 loop: CASSLNKGQQFF. Here the CDR3 DNA reads TGCGCCAGCAGCTTGAATAAGGGACAGCAGTTCTTC. The chain is built from TRBV5-1 and TRBJ2-1; perhaps D is TRBD1 or TRBD2 (5 bases each). Germline V gene data show CDR1 as SGHRS and CDR2 as YFSETQ. V lost 1 base and J lost 11, with 10 bases in between. CDR3 length equals 12 residues.

This clonotype was recorded many times. This chain connects TRBV4-2 to TRBJ1-2; 8 bases align to TRBD1. The germline V gene encodes CDR1 LGHNA and CDR2 YNFKEQ. V gave up 0 bases and J gave up 3 bases; unmatched junction bases: 6. The CDR3 is 16 residues long. The CDR3 DNA reads TGTGCCAGCAGCCAAGAAGGCAGGGGGCAGGACTATGGCTACACCTTC. It translates to CASSQEGRGQDYGYTF.

Comment on this clonotype: A junction end diverges from the germline sequence, so it may reflect a read error. DNA for the CDR3: TGTGCCAGCAGTTACTTAGGGCCTGCAACTATTGAAAAACTGTTTTTT. Translated: CASSYLGPATIEKLFF. The chain has TRBV6-5 and TRBJ1-4; unclear D gene. The CDR3 is 16 amino acids. In germline, CDR1 is MNHEY, CDR2 SVGAGI.

This clonotype was seen only once. A single base separates this from a much larger clone, so it may be a read error. The chain employs TRBV12-3 or TRBV12-4 and TRBJ2-1, with TRBD2 identical over 9 bases. Germline trimming cut 8 bases from V and 4 bases from J; bases unmatched to any gene: 6. The CDR3 runs 14 residues. In nucleotides, the CDR3 is TGTGCCAGCGTCCATAGCGGGGGATACAATGAGCAGTTCTTC. It translates to CASVHSGGYNEQFF.

The chain is built from TRBV20-1 and TRBJ2-7, with D possibly called TRBD1 or TRBD2 (5 bases each). Near its end, the DNA agrees better with TRBJ2-5, so the J call may be wrong. This CDR3 has 12 amino acids. Per the germline V gene, CDR1 is DFQATT and CDR2 is SNEGSKA (reference sequence). The CDR3 DNA reads as TGCAGTGCTGGGACCGTTAAAGAGACCCAGTACTTC. Protein: CSAGTVKETQYF.

The V gene is TRBV6-6, the J gene TRBJ2-7; perhaps TRBD2 as D (5 bases). The CDR3 consists of 15 residues. Trimming pared 6 bases from V and 2 bases from J, leaving 17 bases between. In germline, CDR1 is MNHNY, CDR2 SVGAGI (reference sequence). The chain's CDR3 is CASRPQDFITYEQYF. CDR3 bases: TGTGCCAGCAGGCCCCAGGACTTTATTACCTACGAGCAGTACTTC.

Remarks on this clonotype: Just one base apart from a much larger clone, this may be a read error. V is TRBV5-1 and J is TRBJ2-1; 9 bases match TRBD2. Near its end, the DNA agrees better with TRBJ2-7, so the J call may be wrong. This CDR3 comprises 16 residues. In germline, CDR1 is SGHRS, CDR2 YFSETQ. Written as DNA, the CDR3 is TGCGCCAGCAGCCGTATCTTAGCGGGGGCTTACAATGAGCAGTACTTC. It encodes CASSRILAGAYNEQYF.

The chain links TRBV28 to TRBJ2-7, with TRBD2 matching over 14 bases. The germline gives CDR1 MDHEN, CDR2 SYDVKM. The CDR3 spans 18 residues. Trimming cost V 3 bases and J 0 bases; bases outside gene matches: 7. The CDR3 nucleotides are TGTGCCAGCAGTTTTGGGGGACTAGCGGGAGTTCACTCCTACGAGCAGTACTTC. This sequence encodes CASSFGGLAGVHSYEQYF.

This clonotype turned up a few times. The chain carries TRBV20-1 and TRBJ2-1; 11 nucleotides match TRBD2. V was clipped by 4 bases and J by 7 bases; unmatched bases: 3. There are 13 residues in the CDR3. The germline V gene has CDR1 DFQATT and CDR2 SNEGSKA (reference sequence). CDR3 loop: CSATGLAVNEQFF. The CDR3 DNA reads as TGCAGTGCTACGGGACTAGCGGTAAATGAGCAGTTCTTC.

In its sample, this clonotype was seen a few times. The chain links TRBV25-1 to TRBJ1-2, with a possible D match to TRBD1 (5 bases). CDR1 and CDR2 from the germline V gene are MGHDK and SYGVNS. V was pared by 2 bases and J by 8 bases, with 18 bases between. The CDR3 is 15 residues long. CDR3 region: CASSESLTVRGGYTF. Written as DNA, the CDR3 is TGTGCCAGCAGTGAAAGCCTGACAGTTCGGGGAGGCTACACCTTC.

This clonotype was seen once. The rearrangement joins TRBV20-1 to TRBJ2-5, with D possibly being TRBD2 (6 bases). The J call may not be correct, given that the DNA end is closer to TRBJ2-7. Per the germline V gene, CDR1 is DFQATT and CDR2 is SNEGSKA (reference sequence). The CDR3 contains 13 residues. This chain's CDR3 is CSAPSSGIHEQYF. CDR3 DNA: TGCAGTGCTCCTAGTAGCGGTATCCACGAGCAGTACTTC.

In regard to this clonotype: This may stem from a read error, because a much larger clone lies one nucleotide away. V usage is TRBV12-3 or TRBV12-4 and J usage is TRBJ2-1; 9 nucleotides agree with TRBD1. This CDR3 contains 15 residues. After removal of 1 base from V and 13 bases from J, the junction contained 11 bases not matched to a gene. The DNA of the CDR3 is TGTGCCAGCAGTTTAGTACAGGGGGCGCGTGAGACCCAGTTCTTC. Translating gives CASSLVQGARETQFF.

The V call is TRBV2, the J call TRBJ2-4, with TRBD2 matching 9 bases. The CDR3 spans 18 residues. Germline V gives CDR1 SNHLY, CDR2 FYNNEI. The V gene end was trimmed by 8 bases and the J gene end by 0 bases; junction bases not matched to a gene: 14. This CDR3 is CASLRSIAGDLAKNIQYF. CDR3 DNA: TGTGCCAGCCTGCGGTCGATAGCGGGGGACCTAGCCAAAAACATTCAGTACTTC.

There are a few counts of this clonotype. This chain links TRBV4-2 with TRBJ2-7; 7 bases are a match to TRBD2. The CDR3 totals 15 residues. Germline values: CDR1 LGHNA, CDR2 YNFKEQ. V lost 4 bases to trimming and J lost 1 base; unmatched junction nucleotides: 7. Here the CDR3 reads CASSRRTSGSYEQYF. In DNA form, the CDR3 reads TGTGCCAGCAGCCGACGGACTAGTGGGTCCTACGAGCAGTACTTC.

V is TRBV29-1 and J is TRBJ1-2; unclear D gene. This CDR3 is 14 amino acids long. Germline CDR1 reads SQVTM; CDR2 reads ANQGSEA. Trimming left V 4 bases short and J 1 base short, with 13 bases between. The CDR3, as DNA: TGCAGCGTTGCCCGGGCCGGTTTTAACTATGGCTACACCTTC. This codes for CSVARAGFNYGYTF.

This chain uses TRBV28 with TRBJ1-5; D is unresolved. CDR1 is MDHEN and CDR2 is SYDVKM in the germline V gene. The V gene lost 2 bases and the J gene lost 5 bases, with 13 bases spanning the gap. The CDR3 loop spans 15 amino acids. The CDR3 nucleotides read TGTGCCAGCAGTTTACGACTCCCCTGGGATCAGCCCCAGCATTTT. Its protein is CASSLRLPWDQPQHF.

There are a few counts of this clonotype. This chain joins TRBV5-5 and TRBJ2-3; either TRBD1 or TRBD2 may fit D (6 bases each). CDR1 and CDR2 (germline): SGHKS, YYEKEE (reference sequence). With 1 base removed from V and 2 bases from J, the gap between germline ends came to 11 bases. There are 15 residues in the CDR3. The CDR3 nucleotides are TGTGCCAGCAGCTTGAGGGGGGCCCACACAGATACGCAGTATTTT. As protein: CASSLRGAHTDTQYF.

This clonotype appeared a single time. The chain links TRBV25-1 to TRBJ1-3; D unresolved. V was shortened by 1 base and J by 4 bases, with 8 bases between the two germline ends. CDR3 size: 14 residues. Germline V gives CDR1 MGHDK, CDR2 SYGVNS. CDR3 DNA sequence: TGTGCCAGCAGTGAATGGGGAGGGGGAAACACCATATATTTT. This gives the protein CASSEWGGGNTIYF.

This chain links TRBV18 with TRBJ1-2; 7 bases are a match to TRBD1. There are 15 residues in the CDR3. Trimming removed 4 bases from V and 4 bases from J; junction bases left unmatched: 9. Looked up from germline, CDR1 is KGHSH and CDR2 is LQKENI. CDR3 region: CASSLSRQGGYGYTF. The CDR3 bases are TGTGCCAGCTCACTTTCTAGACAGGGTGGCTATGGCTACACCTTC. The whole variable domain, filled in from reference TRBV18 and TRBJ1-2, reads NAGVMQNPRHLVRRRGQEARLRCSPMKGHSHVYWYRQLPEEGLKFMVYLQKENIIDESGMPKERFSAEFPKEGPSILRIQQVVRGDSAAYFCASSLSRQGGYGYTFGSGTRLTVV.

In the case of this clonotype: A read error may account for a junction end that differs from germline. This sequence joins TRBV7-9 and TRBJ1-4; 7 bases match TRBD1. The CDR3 sequence is 14 residues long. From germline, CDR1 is SEHNR and CDR2 FQNEAQ (reference sequence). CDR3 amino acids: CAGSRDSQNEKLFF. CDR3 nucleotides: TGTGCCGGCAGCCGGGACAGTCAGAACGAAAAACTGTTTTTT.

CDR3 nucleotide sequence: TGTGCCAGCAGCGCCGGGACAGTAGCAACTAATGAAAAACTGTTTTTT. It codes for CASSAGTVATNEKLFF. This chain uses TRBV7-2 with TRBJ1-4; TRBD1 matches at 7 bases. Trimming took 5 bases from V and 0 from J; bases not matched to a gene: 6. From germline, CDR1 is SGHTA and CDR2 FQGNSA. This CDR3 contains 16 residues.

This chain links TRBV20-1 with TRBJ1-4; no reliable D call. V lost 2 bases and J 3 bases, leaving 7 bases between the germline ends. The germline V gene has CDR1 DFQATT and CDR2 SNEGSKA (reference sequence). CDR3 length: 13 amino acids. CDR3: CSARRRPNEKLFF. The CDR3 nucleotides are TGCAGTGCTAGAAGACGGCCTAATGAAAAACTGTTTTTT.

This chain joins TRBV20-1 and TRBJ1-2; D unclear. The CDR3 covers 14 residues. The V gene's germline CDR1 is DFQATT and CDR2 SNEGSKA (reference sequence). V was clipped by 1 base and J by 2 bases, with 11 bases between them. In DNA, the CDR3 is TGCAGTGCTAGAGTAGGCAGGTCGAACTATGGCTACACCTTC. Its translation: CSARVGRSNYGYTF.

Comment on this clonotype: The junction differs from germline at one of its ends, possibly a read error. V usage is TRBV12-3 or TRBV12-4 and J usage is TRBJ2-7, with TRBD2 as a possible D gene (6 bases). The CDR3 loop spans 13 amino acids. The CDR3 coding sequence is TGTGCCAGCAGTTTCGCGGGGTTCTACGAGCGGTACTTC. Translation gives CASSFAGFYERYF.

V is TRBV4-1 and J is TRBJ1-5; unclear D gene. The CDR3 length is 16 residues. Germline CDR1 and CDR2: MGHRA and YSYEKL. Trimming shortened V by 0 bases and J by 0 bases, and 9 bases separated the two germline ends. CDR3 in DNA: TGCGCCAGCAGCCAAGACCGCTACTATAGCAATCAGCCCCAGCATTTT. Protein: CASSQDRYYSNQPQHF.

The chain links TRBV5-1 to TRBJ1-2; 10 bases are a match to TRBD1. Trimming cost V 0 bases and J 5 bases; bases outside gene matches: 13. The length of the CDR3 is 18 residues. Germline assignment: CDR1 SGHRS and CDR2 YFSETQ. CDR3 protein: CASSLARTGGHKSYGYTF. For the CDR3, the DNA is TGCGCCAGCAGCTTGGCCCGGACAGGGGGACACAAATCATATGGCTACACCTTC.

The V gene is TRBV5-1, the J gene TRBJ2-7; D may be TRBD1 (5 bases). Trimming stripped 4 bases from V and 5 bases from J, with 19 bases between. CDR1 is SGHRS and CDR2 is YFSETQ in the germline V gene. The CDR3 runs to 15 residues. CDR3: CASSPSWGTPHEQYF. The CDR3 DNA sequence: TGCGCCAGCAGCCCGTCCTGGGGCACGCCCCACGAGCAGTACTTC.